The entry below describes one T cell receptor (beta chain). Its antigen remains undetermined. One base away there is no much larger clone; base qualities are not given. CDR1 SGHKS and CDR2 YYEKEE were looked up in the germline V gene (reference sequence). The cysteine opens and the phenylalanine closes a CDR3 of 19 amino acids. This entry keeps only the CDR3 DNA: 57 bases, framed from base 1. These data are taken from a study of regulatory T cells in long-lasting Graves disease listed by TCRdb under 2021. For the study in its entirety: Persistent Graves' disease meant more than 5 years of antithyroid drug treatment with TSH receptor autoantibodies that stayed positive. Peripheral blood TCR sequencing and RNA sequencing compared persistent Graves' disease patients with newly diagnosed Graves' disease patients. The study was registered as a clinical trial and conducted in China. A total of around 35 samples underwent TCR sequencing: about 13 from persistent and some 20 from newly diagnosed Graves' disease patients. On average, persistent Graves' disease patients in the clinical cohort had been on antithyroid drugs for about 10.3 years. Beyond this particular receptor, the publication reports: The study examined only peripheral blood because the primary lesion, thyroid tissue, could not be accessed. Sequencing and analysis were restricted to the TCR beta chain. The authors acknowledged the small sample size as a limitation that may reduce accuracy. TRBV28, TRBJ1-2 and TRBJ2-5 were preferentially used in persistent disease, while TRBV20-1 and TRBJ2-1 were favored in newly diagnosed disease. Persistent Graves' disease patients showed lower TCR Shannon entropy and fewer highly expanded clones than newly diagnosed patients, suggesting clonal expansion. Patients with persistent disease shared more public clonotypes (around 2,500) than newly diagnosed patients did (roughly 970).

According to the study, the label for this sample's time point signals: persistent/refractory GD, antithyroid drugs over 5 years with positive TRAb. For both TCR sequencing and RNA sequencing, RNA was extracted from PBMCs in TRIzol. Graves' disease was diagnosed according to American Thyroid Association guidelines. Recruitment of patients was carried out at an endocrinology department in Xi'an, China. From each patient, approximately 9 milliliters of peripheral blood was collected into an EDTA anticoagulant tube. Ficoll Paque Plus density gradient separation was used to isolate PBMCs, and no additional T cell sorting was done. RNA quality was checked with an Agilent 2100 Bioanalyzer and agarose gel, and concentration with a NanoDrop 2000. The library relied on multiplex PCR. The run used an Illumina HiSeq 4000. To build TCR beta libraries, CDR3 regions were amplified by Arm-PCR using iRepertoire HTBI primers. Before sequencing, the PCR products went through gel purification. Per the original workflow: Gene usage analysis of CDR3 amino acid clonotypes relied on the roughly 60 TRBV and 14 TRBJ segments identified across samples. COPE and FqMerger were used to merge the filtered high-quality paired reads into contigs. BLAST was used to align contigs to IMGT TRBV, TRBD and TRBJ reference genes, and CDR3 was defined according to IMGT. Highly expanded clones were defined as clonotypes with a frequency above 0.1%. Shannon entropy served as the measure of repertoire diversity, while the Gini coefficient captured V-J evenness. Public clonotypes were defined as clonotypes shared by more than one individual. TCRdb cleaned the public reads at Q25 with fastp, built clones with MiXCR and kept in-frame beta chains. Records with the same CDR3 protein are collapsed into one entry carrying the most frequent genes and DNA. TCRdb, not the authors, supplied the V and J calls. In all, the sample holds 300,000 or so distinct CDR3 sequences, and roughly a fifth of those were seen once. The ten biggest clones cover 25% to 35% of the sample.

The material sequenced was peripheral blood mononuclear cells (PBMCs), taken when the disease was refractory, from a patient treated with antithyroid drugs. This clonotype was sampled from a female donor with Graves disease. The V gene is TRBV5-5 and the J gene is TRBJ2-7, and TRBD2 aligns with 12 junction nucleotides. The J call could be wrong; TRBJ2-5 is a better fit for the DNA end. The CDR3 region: CASSLGTSGGTSWAETQYF. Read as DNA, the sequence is TGTGCCAGCAGCTTGGGTACTAGCGGGGGGACTTCGTGGGCAGAGACCCAGTACTTC.